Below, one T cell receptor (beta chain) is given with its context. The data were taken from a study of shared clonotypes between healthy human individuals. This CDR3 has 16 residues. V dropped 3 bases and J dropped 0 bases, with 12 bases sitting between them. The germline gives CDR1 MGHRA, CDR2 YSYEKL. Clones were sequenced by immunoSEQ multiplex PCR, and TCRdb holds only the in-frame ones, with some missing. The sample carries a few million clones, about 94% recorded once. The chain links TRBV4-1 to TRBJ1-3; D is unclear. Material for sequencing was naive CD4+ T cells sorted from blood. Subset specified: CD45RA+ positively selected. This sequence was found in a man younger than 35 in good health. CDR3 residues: CASSQGIGDSGNTIYF. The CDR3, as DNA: TGCGCCAGCAGCCAGGGCATCGGTGACTCTGGAAACACCATATATTTT.